This T cell receptor (beta chain) was captured by sequencing in a study of CD8 T cells in Susac syndrome. With random hexamers, roughly 0.45 to 1 ug RNA was reverse transcribed. TCRdb called the immunoSEQ multiplex PCR reads again in MiXCR, with one record for every CDR3 protein. This table holds about 130,000 distinct CDR3 sequences, 85% to 95% found once. The CDR3 extends over 15 amino acids. CDR1 is SGHVS and CDR2 is FNYEAQ in the germline V gene. V lost 1 base and J 2 bases, leaving 9 bases between the germline ends. FACS enriched CD8+ TEMRA cells, while bulk CD8+ and CD4+ were negatively isolated.

Sequencing was done on a sample of CD8+ T cells from PBMCs. The TCR sequence derives from a human donor with Susac syndrome. The rearrangement uses TRBV7-6 and TRBJ2-1; the D gene is possibly TRBD1 (5 bases). The CDR3, as DNA: TGTGCCAGCAGCTTAGTAGGGGAAACCTACAATGAGCAGTTCTTC. Translated, it gives CASSLVGETYNEQFF. The full variable domain, completed using reference TRBV7-6 and TRBJ2-1, is GAGVSQSPRYKVTKRGQDVALRCDPISGHVSLYWYRQALGQGPEFLTYFNYEAQQDKSGLPNDRFSAERPEGSISTLTIQRTEQRDSAMYRCASSLVGETYNEQFFGPGTRLTVL.